The clone carrying this TCR beta chain appeared once. Its antigen is still unknown. A multiplex PCR was run with 60 Vbeta primers and 13 Jbeta primers. The method was immunoSEQ multiplex PCR; TCRdb's version includes in-frame clones alone and lacks a portion of them. Of 75,000 to 90,000 clones in the sample, more than 60% were seen once. This sample was included in a study of cytomegalovirus exposure and HLA in healthy donors. Study outcomes and limitations: Most of the CMV-associated TCR beta chains (in a later analysis) appeared to be HLA-restricted. Some TCR beta chains (164 of them) were listed as cytomegalovirus-associated.

The CDR3 is made up of 16 amino acids. Germline-derived CDR1 and CDR2 are LGHNA and YNFKEQ. V shed 1 base and J shed 0 bases, with 7 bases lying between them. This rearrangement joins TRBV4-2 to TRBJ1-6; D is ambiguous. The clonotype was recovered from a human donor in good health. Sample: PBMCs. The CDR3 DNA reads TGTGCCAGCAGCCAAGTGACTAGCTCCTATAATTCACCCCTCCACTTT. Its translation: CASSQVTSSYNSPLHF.